This paragraph covers one T cell receptor (beta chain) sequence. Its antigen is not known. This record belongs to a study of cytomegalovirus exposure and HLA in healthy donors. Study outcomes and limitations: Despite most TCR sequences being rare, some public TCRs occurred in many donors. Investigators reported 164 TCR beta chains as tied to cytomegalovirus.

Measured with immunoSEQ multiplex PCR; TCRdb has only the in-frame clones, and not every one. The sample has some 110,000 clones; around 88% are singletons. Trimming cost V 11 bases and J 0 bases, with 8 bases left between them. CDR1 and CDR2 from the germline V gene are MDHEN and SYDVKM. There are 11 residues in the CDR3. The V call is TRBV28, the J call TRBJ2-7, with D uncertain. Sequenced material: PBMCs. This clonotype was obtained from a man between 18 and 35 years old in good health and CMV-seronegative. CDR3 coding DNA: TGTGCCGCGTCGCTCTCCTACGAGCAGTACTTC. It codes for CAASLSYEQYF.